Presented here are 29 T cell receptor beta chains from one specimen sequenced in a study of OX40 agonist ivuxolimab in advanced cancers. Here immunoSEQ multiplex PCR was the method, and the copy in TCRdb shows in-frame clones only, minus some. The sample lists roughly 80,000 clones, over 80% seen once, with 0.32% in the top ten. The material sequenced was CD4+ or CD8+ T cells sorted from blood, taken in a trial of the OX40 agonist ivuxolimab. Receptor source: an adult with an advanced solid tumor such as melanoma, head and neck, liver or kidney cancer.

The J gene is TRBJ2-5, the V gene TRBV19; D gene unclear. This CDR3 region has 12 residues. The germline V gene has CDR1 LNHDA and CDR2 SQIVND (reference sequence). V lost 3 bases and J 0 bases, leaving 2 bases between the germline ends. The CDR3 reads CASSMDQETQYF. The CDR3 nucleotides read TGTGCCAGTAGTATGGACCAAGAGACCCAGTACTTC. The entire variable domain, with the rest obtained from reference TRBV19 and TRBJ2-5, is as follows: DGGITQSPKYLFRKEGQNVTLSCEQNLNHDAMYWYRQDPGQGLRLIYYSQIVNDFQKGDIAEGYSVSREKKESFPLTVTSAQKNPTAFYLCASSMDQETQYFGPGTRLLVL.

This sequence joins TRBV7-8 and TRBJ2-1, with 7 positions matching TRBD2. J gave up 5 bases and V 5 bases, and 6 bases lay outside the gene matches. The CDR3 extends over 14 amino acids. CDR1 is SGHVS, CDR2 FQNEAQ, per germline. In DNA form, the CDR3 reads TGTGCCAGCAGCCCTAGCGGAGCTCACAATGAGCAGTTCTTC. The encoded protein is CASSPSGAHNEQFF.

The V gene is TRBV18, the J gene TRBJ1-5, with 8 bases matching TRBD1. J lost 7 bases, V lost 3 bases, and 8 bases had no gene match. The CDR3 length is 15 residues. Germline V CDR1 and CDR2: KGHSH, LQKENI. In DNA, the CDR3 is TGTGCCAGCTCACCGACAGGGGCTACGACGCAGCCCCAGCATTTT. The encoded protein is CASSPTGATTQPQHF.

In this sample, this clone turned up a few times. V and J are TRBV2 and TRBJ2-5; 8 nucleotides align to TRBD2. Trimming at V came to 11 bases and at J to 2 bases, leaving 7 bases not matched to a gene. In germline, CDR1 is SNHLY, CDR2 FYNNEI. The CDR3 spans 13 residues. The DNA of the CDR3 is TGTGCCGGACGGGCGGGGGGTCAAGAGACCCAGTACTTC. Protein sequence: CAGRAGGQETQYF.

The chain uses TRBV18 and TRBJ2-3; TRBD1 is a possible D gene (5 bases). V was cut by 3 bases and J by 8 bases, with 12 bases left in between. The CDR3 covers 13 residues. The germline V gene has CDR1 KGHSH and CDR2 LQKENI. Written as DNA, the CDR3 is TGTGCCAGCTCACCCAAGGGGCCCGGTACGCAGTATTTT. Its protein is CASSPKGPGTQYF. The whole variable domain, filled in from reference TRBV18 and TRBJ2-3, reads NAGVMQNPRHLVRRRGQEARLRCSPMKGHSHVYWYRQLPEEGLKFMVYLQKENIIDESGMPKERFSAEFPKEGPSILRIQQVVRGDSAAYFCASSPKGPGTQYFGPGTRLTVL.

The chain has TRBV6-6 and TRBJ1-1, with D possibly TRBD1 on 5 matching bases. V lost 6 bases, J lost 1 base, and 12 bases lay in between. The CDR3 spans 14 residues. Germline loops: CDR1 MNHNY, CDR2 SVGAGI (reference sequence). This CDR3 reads CASRGQGPNTEAFF. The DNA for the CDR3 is TGTGCCAGCAGAGGGCAGGGACCGAACACTGAAGCTTTCTTT.

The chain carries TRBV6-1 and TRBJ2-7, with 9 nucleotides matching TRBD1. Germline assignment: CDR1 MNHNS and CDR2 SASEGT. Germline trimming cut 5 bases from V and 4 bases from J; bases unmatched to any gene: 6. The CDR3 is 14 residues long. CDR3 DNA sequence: TGTGCCAGCAGTATAACAGGGGGCCCATACGAGCAGTACTTC. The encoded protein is CASSITGGPYEQYF.

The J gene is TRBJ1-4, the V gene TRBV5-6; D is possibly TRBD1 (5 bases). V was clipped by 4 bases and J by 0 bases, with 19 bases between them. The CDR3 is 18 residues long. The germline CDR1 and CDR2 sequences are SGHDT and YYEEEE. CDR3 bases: TGTGCCAGCAGCCCCCAACCGTGGGGGGGAGCAACTAATGAAAAACTGTTTTTT. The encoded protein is CASSPQPWGGATNEKLFF. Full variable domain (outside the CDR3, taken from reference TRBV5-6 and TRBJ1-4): DAGVTQSPTHLIKTRGQQVTLRCSPKSGHDTVSWYQQALGQGPQFIFQYYEEEERQRGNFPDRFSGHQFPNYSSELNVNALLLGDSALYLCASSPQPWGGATNEKLFFGSGTQLSVL.

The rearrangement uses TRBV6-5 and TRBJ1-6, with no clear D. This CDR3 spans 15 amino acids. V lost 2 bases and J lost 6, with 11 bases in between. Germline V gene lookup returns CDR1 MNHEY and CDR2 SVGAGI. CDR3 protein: CASSYSQASNSPLHF. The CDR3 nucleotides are TGTGCCAGCAGTTACAGTCAGGCTTCTAATTCACCCCTCCACTTT.

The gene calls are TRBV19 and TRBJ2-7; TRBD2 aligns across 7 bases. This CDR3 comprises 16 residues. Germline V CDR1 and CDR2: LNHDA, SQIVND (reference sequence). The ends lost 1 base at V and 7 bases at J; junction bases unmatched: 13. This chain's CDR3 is CASSIGIRLAGEEQYF. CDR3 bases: TGTGCCAGTAGTATAGGGATCCGACTAGCAGGTGAGGAGCAGTACTTC. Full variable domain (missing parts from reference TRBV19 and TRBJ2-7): DGGITQSPKYLFRKEGQNVTLSCEQNLNHDAMYWYRQDPGQGLRLIYYSQIVNDFQKGDIAEGYSVSREKKESFPLTVTSAQKNPTAFYLCASSIGIRLAGEEQYFGPGTRLTVT.

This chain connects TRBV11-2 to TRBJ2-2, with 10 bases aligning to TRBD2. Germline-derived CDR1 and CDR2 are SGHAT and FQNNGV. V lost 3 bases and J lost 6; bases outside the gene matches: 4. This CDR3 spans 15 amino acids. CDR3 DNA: TGTGCCAGCAGCTTTCGTAGCGGGGGGTCCGGGGAGCTGTTTTTT. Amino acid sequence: CASSFRSGGSGELFF.

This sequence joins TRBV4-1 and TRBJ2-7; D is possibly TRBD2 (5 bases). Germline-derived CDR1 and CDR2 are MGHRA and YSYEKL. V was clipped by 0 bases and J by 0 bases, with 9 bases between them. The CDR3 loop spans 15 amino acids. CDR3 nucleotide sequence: TGCGCCAGCAGCCAAGATAGCGTAAGCTCCTACGAGCAGTACTTC. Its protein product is CASSQDSVSSYEQYF.

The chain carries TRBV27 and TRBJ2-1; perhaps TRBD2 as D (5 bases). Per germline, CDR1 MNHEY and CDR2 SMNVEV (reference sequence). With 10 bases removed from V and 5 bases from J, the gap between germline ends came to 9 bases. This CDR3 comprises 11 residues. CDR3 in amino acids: CATGNNNEQFF. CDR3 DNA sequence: TGTGCCACCGGGAATAACAATGAGCAGTTCTTC.

The CDR3 DNA reads TGCGCCAGCAGCCACAACCCGGGACTAGGGCAAGAGACCCAGTACTTC. Its translation is CASSHNPGLGQETQYF. The V gene is TRBV4-1, the J gene TRBJ2-5; the match to TRBD2 covers 8 bases. From germline, CDR1 is MGHRA and CDR2 YSYEKL. The CDR3 sequence is 16 residues long. Trimming cost V 3 bases and J 2 bases; bases outside gene matches: 8.

The CDR3 region has the DNA TGTGCCAGCAGCCGCCAGGGTGTTCCACCCCTCCACTTT. Its translation is CASSRQGVPPLHF. The rearrangement joins TRBV5-8 to TRBJ1-6, with D perhaps matching TRBD1 (5 bases). Germline values: CDR1 SGHTS, CDR2 YDEGEE. The V end was cut by 4 bases, the J end by 11 bases, with 13 bases between. The CDR3 has 13 amino acids.

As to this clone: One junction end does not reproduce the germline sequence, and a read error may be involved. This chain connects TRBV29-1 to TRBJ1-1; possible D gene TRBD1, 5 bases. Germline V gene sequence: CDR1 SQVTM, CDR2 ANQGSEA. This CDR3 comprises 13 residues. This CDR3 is CSAEGTVGTEAFF. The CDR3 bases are TGCAGCGCTGAAGGGACGGTGGGGACTGAAGCTTTCTTT.

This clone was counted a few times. CDR3: CASSLEVGELFF. In DNA, the CDR3 is TGCGCCAGCAGCTTGGAGGTCGGGGAGCTGTTTTTT. This rearrangement joins TRBV5-1 to TRBJ2-2, with D unresolved. The length of the CDR3 is 12 residues. From germline, CDR1 is SGHRS and CDR2 YFSETQ. V was trimmed by 0 bases and J by 7 bases, leaving 4 bases between them. Full variable domain (rest looked up from reference TRBV5-1 and TRBJ2-2): KAGVTQTPRYLIKTRGQQVTLSCSPISGHRSVSWYQQTPGQGLQFLFEYFSETQRNKGNFPGRFSGRQFSNSRSEMNVSTLELGDSALYLCASSLEVGELFFGEGSRLTVL.

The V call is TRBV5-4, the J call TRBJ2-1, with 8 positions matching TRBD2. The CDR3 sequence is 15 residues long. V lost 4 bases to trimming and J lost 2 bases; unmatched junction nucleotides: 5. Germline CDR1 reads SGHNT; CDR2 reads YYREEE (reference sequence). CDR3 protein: CASSPTSDTYNEQFF. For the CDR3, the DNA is TGTGCCAGCAGCCCGACTAGCGACACCTACAATGAGCAGTTCTTC.

For the CDR3, the DNA is TGTGCCAGTACGCCGGACAGATCTTACAATGAGCAGTTCTTC. It translates to CASTPDRSYNEQFF. This chain links TRBV19 with TRBJ2-1; the D gene is possibly TRBD1 (6 bases). The V gene's germline CDR1 is LNHDA and CDR2 SQIVND (reference sequence). Trimming removed 7 bases at V and 4 bases at J, with 14 bases between. This CDR3 comprises 14 residues.

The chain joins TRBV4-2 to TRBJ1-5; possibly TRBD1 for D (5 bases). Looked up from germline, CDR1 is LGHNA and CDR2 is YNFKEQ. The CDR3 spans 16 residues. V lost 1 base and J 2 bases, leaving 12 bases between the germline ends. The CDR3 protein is CASSQVGVGGNQPQHF. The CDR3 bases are TGTGCCAGCAGCCAAGTAGGGGTTGGGGGCAATCAGCCCCAGCATTTT.

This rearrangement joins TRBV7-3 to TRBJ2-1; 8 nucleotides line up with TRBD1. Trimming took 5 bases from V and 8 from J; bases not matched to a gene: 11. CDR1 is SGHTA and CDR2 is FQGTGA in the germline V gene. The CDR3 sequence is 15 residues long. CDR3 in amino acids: CASSPDRVIIDEQFF. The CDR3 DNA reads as TGTGCCAGCAGCCCGGACAGGGTGATAATCGATGAGCAGTTCTTC.

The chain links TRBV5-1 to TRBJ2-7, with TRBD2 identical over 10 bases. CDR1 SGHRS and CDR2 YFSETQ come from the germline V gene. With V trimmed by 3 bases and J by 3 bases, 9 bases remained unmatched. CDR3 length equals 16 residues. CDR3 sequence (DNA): TGCGCCAGCAGCTCGGTTCTAGCGGGGGCTTTCTACGAGCAGTACTTC. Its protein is CASSSVLAGAFYEQYF.

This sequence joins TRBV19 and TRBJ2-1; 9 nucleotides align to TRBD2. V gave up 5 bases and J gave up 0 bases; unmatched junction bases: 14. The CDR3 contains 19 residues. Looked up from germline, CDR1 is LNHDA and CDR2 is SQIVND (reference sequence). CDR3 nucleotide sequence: TGTGCCAGTAGTCCTCGAGCGGGAGGTTCCCTGAGCTCCTACAATGAGCAGTTCTTC. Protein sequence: CASSPRAGGSLSSYNEQFF.

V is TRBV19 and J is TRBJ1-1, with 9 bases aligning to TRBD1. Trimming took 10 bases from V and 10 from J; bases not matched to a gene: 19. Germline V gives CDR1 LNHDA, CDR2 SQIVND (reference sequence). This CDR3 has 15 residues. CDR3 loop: CATRTGTGRGGGAFF. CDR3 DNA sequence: TGTGCCACACGAACCGGGACAGGGAGAGGAGGGGGAGCTTTCTTT.

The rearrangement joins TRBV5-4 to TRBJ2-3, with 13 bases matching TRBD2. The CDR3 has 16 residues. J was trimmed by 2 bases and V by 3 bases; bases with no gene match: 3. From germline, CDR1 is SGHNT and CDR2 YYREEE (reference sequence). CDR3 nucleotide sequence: TGTGCCAGCAGCTCAGGGACTAGCGGGATCACAGATACGCAGTATTTT. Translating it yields CASSSGTSGITDTQYF.

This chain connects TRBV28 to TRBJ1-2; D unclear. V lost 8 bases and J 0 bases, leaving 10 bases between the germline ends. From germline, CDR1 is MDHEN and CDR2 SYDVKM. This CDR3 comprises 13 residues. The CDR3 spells CASWSGPNYGYTF. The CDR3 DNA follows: TGTGCCAGCTGGTCCGGCCCTAACTATGGCTACACCTTC.

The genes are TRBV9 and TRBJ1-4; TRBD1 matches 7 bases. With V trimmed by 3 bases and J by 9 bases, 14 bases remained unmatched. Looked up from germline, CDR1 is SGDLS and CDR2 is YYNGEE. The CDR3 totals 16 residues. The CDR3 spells CASSEGRQGGVQKLFF. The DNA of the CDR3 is TGTGCCAGCAGCGAGGGACGACAGGGAGGTGTTCAAAAACTGTTTTTT.

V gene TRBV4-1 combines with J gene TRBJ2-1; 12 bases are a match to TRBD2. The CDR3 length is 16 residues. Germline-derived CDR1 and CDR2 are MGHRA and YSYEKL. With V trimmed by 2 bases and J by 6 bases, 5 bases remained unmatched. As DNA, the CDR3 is TGCGCCAGCAGCCAACGGACTAGCGGGAATATCAATGAGCAGTTCTTC. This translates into CASSQRTSGNINEQFF.

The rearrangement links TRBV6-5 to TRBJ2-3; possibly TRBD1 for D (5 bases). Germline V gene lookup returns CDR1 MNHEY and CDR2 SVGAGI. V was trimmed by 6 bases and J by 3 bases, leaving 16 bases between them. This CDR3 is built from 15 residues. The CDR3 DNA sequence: TGTGCCAGCAGGATGGCAGGGCCCAGGACAGATACGCAGTATTTT. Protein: CASRMAGPRTDTQYF.